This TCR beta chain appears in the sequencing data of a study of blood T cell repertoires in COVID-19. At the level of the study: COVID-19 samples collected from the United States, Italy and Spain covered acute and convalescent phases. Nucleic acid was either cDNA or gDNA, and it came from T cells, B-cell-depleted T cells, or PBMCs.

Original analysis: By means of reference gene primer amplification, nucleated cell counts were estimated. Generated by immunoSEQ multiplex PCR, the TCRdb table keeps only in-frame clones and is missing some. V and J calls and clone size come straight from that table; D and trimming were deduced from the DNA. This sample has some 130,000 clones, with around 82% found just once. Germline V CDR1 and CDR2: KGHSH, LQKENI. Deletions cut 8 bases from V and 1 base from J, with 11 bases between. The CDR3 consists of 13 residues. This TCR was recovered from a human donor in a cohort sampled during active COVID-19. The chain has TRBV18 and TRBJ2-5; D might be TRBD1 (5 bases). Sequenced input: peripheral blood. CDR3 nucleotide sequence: TGTGCCAGCGCCGACAGTTTCCAAGAGACCCAGTACTTC. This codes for CASADSFQETQYF.